The 30 T cell receptor beta chains reported below all come from one sample, sequenced in a study of T-cell reconstitution after alpha-beta-depleted transplantation in children. Unique molecular identifiers were incorporated during preparation of the TCRbeta library. TCRdb itself ran the PCR reads through MiXCR, one entry per CDR3 protein. The table has 200,000 to 300,000 distinct CDR3 sequences, around 13% seen once. Sequencing was performed on PBMCs from the stem cell graft donor, taken from the stem cell graft. All receptors derive from a human donor who donated a stem cell graft to a child with acute lymphoblastic leukemia.

This chain uses TRBV30 with TRBJ2-7, with 9 bases matching TRBD1. CDR1 and CDR2 (germline): GTSNPN, SVGIG (reference sequence). The CDR3 has 14 residues. V dropped 5 bases and J dropped 5; count of bases not matched to a gene: 10. The CDR3 DNA reads TGTGCCTGGGATAAGGGACAGGGAGGCGACGAGCAGTACTTC. Translated, it gives CAWDKGQGGDEQYF.

This clonotype was seen many times. This chain connects TRBV10-3 to TRBJ2-3, with D possibly being TRBD2 (5 bases). Trimming removed 5 bases from V and 1 base from J, with 10 bases in between. Per the germline V gene, CDR1 is ENHRY and CDR2 is SYGVKD. This CDR3 comprises 14 residues. The CDR3 sequence: CAISRRAGTDTQYF. The CDR3 DNA reads as TGTGCCATCAGTCGCAGAGCGGGCACAGATACGCAGTATTTT.

This chain connects TRBV7-9 to TRBJ2-7; D may be TRBD2 (7 bases). Germline values: CDR1 SEHNR, CDR2 FQNEAQ (reference sequence). V shed 2 bases and J shed 0 bases, with 14 bases lying between them. The length of the CDR3 is 16 residues. This chain's CDR3 is CASSLTPGGASYEQYF. For the CDR3, the DNA is TGTGCCAGCAGCTTAACCCCTGGGGGGGCCTCCTACGAGCAGTACTTC.

The genes are TRBV11-2 and TRBJ2-3; 14 bases align to TRBD2. The CDR3 is 19 amino acids. J gave up 0 bases and V 2 bases, and 7 bases lay outside the gene matches. Looked up from germline, CDR1 is SGHAT and CDR2 is FQNNGV. In DNA form, the CDR3 reads TGTGCCAGCAGCTTAAAGACTAGCGGGGGGGGAACTAGCACAGATACGCAGTATTTT. Its translation is CASSLKTSGGGTSTDTQYF.

This clonotype showed up many times. The CDR3, as DNA: TGTGCCAGCAGCTTTTCCGTGGATCAGCCCCAGCATTTT. This codes for CASSFSVDQPQHF. The rearrangement uses TRBV5-5 and TRBJ1-5; the D is unclear. Germline V CDR1 and CDR2: SGHKS, YYEKEE (reference sequence). V gave up 2 bases and J gave up 5 bases, with 8 bases separating them. The CDR3 runs to 13 residues.

In its sample, this clonotype was seen many times. J is TRBJ2-3 and V is TRBV6-5; D might be TRBD1 (6 bases). The germline CDR1 and CDR2 sequences are MNHEY and SVGAGI. The V gene lost 4 bases and the J gene lost 0 bases, with 11 bases spanning the gap. The CDR3 has 15 residues. CDR3 amino acids: CASSFLQGSTDTQYF. The CDR3 nucleotides are TGTGCCAGCAGTTTCCTACAGGGAAGCACAGATACGCAGTATTTT.

The rearrangement joins TRBV12-3 or TRBV12-4 to TRBJ2-1; 14 bases map to TRBD2. V shed 5 bases, J shed 3 bases, and the junction held 15 bases outside the gene matches. The CDR3 is 20 residues long. The CDR3 spells CASSPVRGTSGGLNYNEQFF. The CDR3 DNA is TGTGCCAGCAGTCCAGTGAGAGGGACTAGCGGGGGTTTAAACTACAATGAGCAGTTCTTC.

This clonotype has a handful of counts. The chain combines TRBV18 with TRBJ1-5, with TRBD1 matching 7 bases. The V gene end was trimmed by 5 bases and the J gene end by 0 bases; junction bases not matched to a gene: 10. CDR3 length equals 17 residues. Germline V gene lookup returns CDR1 KGHSH and CDR2 LQKENI. The CDR3 loop is CASSSPGQTNSNQPQHF. DNA for the CDR3: TGTGCCAGCTCAAGTCCGGGACAGACTAATAGCAATCAGCCCCAGCATTTT.

The sample holds many counts of this clonotype. This chain joins TRBV2 and TRBJ2-7; 10 nucleotides line up with TRBD1. The V and J ends lost 2 bases and 2 bases, in that order; junction bases with no gene match: 6. Looked up from germline, CDR1 is SNHLY and CDR2 is FYNNEI. This CDR3 comprises 16 residues. CDR3 sequence reads: CASSEIPGQGTYEQYF. Here the CDR3 DNA reads TGTGCCAGCAGTGAAATACCGGGACAGGGGACCTACGAGCAGTACTTC.

This clonotype was seen at least ten times. The V call is TRBV7-3, the J call TRBJ2-5; 7 bases fit TRBD2. J was trimmed by 5 bases and V by 1 base; bases with no gene match: 10. The CDR3 extends over 16 amino acids. Germline CDR1 SGHTA, CDR2 FQGTGA. The CDR3 reads CASSLSSRREPETQYF. CDR3 sequence (DNA): TGTGCCAGCAGCTTAAGCTCTCGGCGGGAGCCCGAGACCCAGTACTTC.

This clonotype has at least ten counts. This chain links TRBV24-1 with TRBJ2-3; tentative D call: TRBD2 (6 bases). V was pared by 5 bases and J by 2 bases, with 13 bases between. Germline CDR1 and CDR2: KGHDR and SFDVKD. The CDR3 consists of 15 residues. DNA of the CDR3: TGTGCCACCAGTGTCGGAGGGGCATACACAGATACGCAGTATTTT. This codes for CATSVGGAYTDTQYF.

This clonotype was seen only a few times. The chain carries TRBV7-2 and TRBJ2-1; no firm D call. V lost 4 bases, J lost 8 bases, and 18 bases lay in between. CDR1 and CDR2 (germline): SGHTA, FQGNSA. The CDR3 covers 15 residues. The CDR3 nucleotides read TGTGCCAGCAGCTCGGACCCCCTTTTAATCGATGAGCAGTTCTTC. Translation: CASSSDPLLIDEQFF.

This clonotype was picked up many times. The chain joins TRBV27 to TRBJ1-2, with D perhaps matching TRBD1 (5 bases). This CDR3 comprises 14 residues. CDR1 is MNHEY, CDR2 SMNVEV, per germline (reference sequence). The V end lost 5 bases, the J end lost 8 bases, and 18 bases lay between the germline ends. The CDR3 reads CASSPWGRGGGYTF. CDR3 bases: TGTGCCAGCAGTCCCTGGGGGAGAGGTGGAGGCTACACCTTC.

This clonotype has a count of ten or more. Being one base from a much bigger clone, this may be a read error. This chain links TRBV7-2 with TRBJ2-3; D unclear. V was pared by 5 bases and J by 2 bases, with 5 bases between. Germline V gene data show CDR1 as SGHTA and CDR2 as FQGNSA. The CDR3 consists of 12 residues. CDR3 nucleotide sequence: TGTGCCAGCAGCGCCTACACAGATACGCAGTATTTT. This translates into CASSAYTDTQYF.

This clonotype was observed many times. This chain joins TRBV9 and TRBJ2-2; 11 bases align to TRBD2. The CDR3 length is 21 residues. Germline lookup yields CDR1 SGDLS and CDR2 YYNGEE. The V segment lost 0 bases and the J segment 5 bases; nucleotides outside the gene matches: 18. The CDR3 nucleotides read TGTGCCAGCAGCGTAGTCGCGCAGGGGCTAGCGGGAGGAGCCAGGACCGGGGAGCTGTTTTTT. It specifies CASSVVAQGLAGGARTGELFF.

A single count supports this clonotype. The rearrangement joins TRBV24-1 to TRBJ2-1, with D perhaps TRBD2 (5 bases). The CDR3 has 12 amino acids. Germline V gene data show CDR1 as KGHDR and CDR2 as SFDVKD. V dropped 5 bases and J dropped 8 bases, with 9 bases sitting between them. CDR3 loop: CATSGGPHEQFF. The CDR3, as DNA: TGTGCCACCAGTGGAGGGCCCCATGAGCAGTTCTTC.

A few counts support this clonotype. This sequence joins TRBV19 and TRBJ1-1; the D is unclear. The germline V gene has CDR1 LNHDA and CDR2 SQIVND (reference sequence). This CDR3 contains 12 residues. The V and J ends lost 4 bases and 9 bases respectively, with 12 bases between them. The CDR3 DNA sequence: TGTGCCAGTAGTAGGGAAGGAGGGCAAGCTTTCTTT. Translating gives CASSREGGQAFF. Full variable domain (outside the CDR3, taken from reference TRBV19 and TRBJ1-1): DGGITQSPKYLFRKEGQNVTLSCEQNLNHDAMYWYRQDPGQGLRLIYYSQIVNDFQKGDIAEGYSVSREKKESFPLTVTSAQKNPTAFYLCASSREGGQAFFGQGTRLTVV.

This clonotype was recorded many times. V is TRBV20-1 and J is TRBJ2-1; 11 positions agree with TRBD2. The trim removed 7 bases at V and 8 bases at J, leaving 4 bases unmatched. Germline V gene sequence: CDR1 DFQATT, CDR2 SNEGSKA (reference sequence). The CDR3 has 12 amino acids. The CDR3 loop is CSVAGGGDEQFF. As DNA, the CDR3 is TGCAGTGTAGCGGGAGGGGGGGATGAGCAGTTCTTC.

This clonotype was found many times. The chain links TRBV5-1 to TRBJ2-3; possibly TRBD2 for D (5 bases). The V gene lost 4 bases and the J gene lost 0 bases, with 15 bases spanning the gap. The CDR3 has 16 amino acids. Germline loops: CDR1 SGHRS, CDR2 YFSETQ. The CDR3 DNA is TGCGCCAGCAGCCCCCTGCCACGGGGTAGCACAGATACGCAGTATTTT. Amino acid sequence: CASSPLPRGSTDTQYF.

This clonotype has at least ten counts. The V gene is TRBV5-8, the J gene TRBJ2-1; possibly TRBD2 for D (7 bases). The germline V and J ends were trimmed by 0 bases and 6 bases, with 19 bases remaining between them. CDR3 length equals 17 residues. CDR1 is SGHTS, CDR2 YDEGEE, per germline. The CDR3 nucleotides are TGTGCCAGCAGCTTGGAAAAACTAAAAGGGGGGGCCAATGAGCAGTTCTTC. This sequence encodes CASSLEKLKGGANEQFF.

This clonotype was found many times. V gene TRBV20-1 combines with J gene TRBJ1-2; TRBD1 matches at 8 bases. The J segment lost 8 bases and the V segment lost 4 bases, leaving 9 bases of the junction unmatched. The germline V gene has CDR1 DFQATT and CDR2 SNEGSKA (reference sequence). The CDR3 has 13 amino acids. The chain's CDR3 is CSATPGTGLGYTF. CDR3 nucleotide sequence: TGCAGTGCTACGCCCGGGACAGGTTTGGGCTACACCTTC.

This clonotype was counted at least ten times. The V and J genes are TRBV19 and TRBJ1-1; the D is unclear. Germline CDR1 reads LNHDA; CDR2 reads SQIVND (reference sequence). Trimming took off 4 bases at V and 12 bases at J, with 15 bases between the two ends. CDR3 length: 12 amino acids. The DNA of the CDR3 is TGTGCCAGTAGTAAGGGCACCCATGGCACTTTCTTT. Translation gives CASSKGTHGTFF.

This chain connects TRBV6-5 to TRBJ2-7, with D unclear. Germline CDR1 reads MNHEY; CDR2 reads SVGAGI. The V end lost 4 bases, the J end lost 0 bases, and 13 bases lay between the germline ends. This CDR3 comprises 15 residues. In nucleotides, the CDR3 is TGTGCCAGCAGTTTTTTCGGAGAGAGCTCCTACGAGCAGTACTTC. Amino acid sequence: CASSFFGESSYEQYF.

This clonotype was seen many times. CDR3 sequence: CASSLSREGLGNEQFF. CDR3 nucleotide sequence: TGTGCCAGCAGCTTATCTCGGGAGGGCCTAGGCAATGAGCAGTTCTTC. The chain combines TRBV7-6 with TRBJ2-1; 8 bases match TRBD2. The length of the CDR3 is 16 residues. The V segment lost 2 bases and the J segment 6 bases; nucleotides outside the gene matches: 9. Per germline, CDR1 SGHVS and CDR2 FNYEAQ.

This clonotype was recorded at least ten times. The chain is built from TRBV7-6 and TRBJ2-6; D is possibly TRBD1 (6 bases). This CDR3 is 19 amino acids long. V lost 2 bases and J 1 base, leaving 18 bases between the germline ends. CDR1 is SGHVS and CDR2 is FNYEAQ in the germline V gene. CDR3 sequence reads: CASSLFIRDRTSGANVLTF. In nucleotides, the CDR3 is TGTGCCAGCAGCTTATTCATCCGAGACAGGACGTCTGGGGCCAACGTCCTGACTTTC.

The rearrangement uses TRBV29-1 and TRBJ2-5; weak D call: TRBD1 (5 bases). V was trimmed by 4 bases and J by 2 bases, leaving 11 bases between them. CDR1 SQVTM and CDR2 ANQGSEA come from the germline V gene. The CDR3 extends over 13 amino acids. The CDR3 coding sequence is TGCAGCGTTGTTATGGCAGGGCAAGAGACCCAGTACTTC. Translation gives CSVVMAGQETQYF.

At least ten counts were recorded for this clonotype. The chain has TRBV29-1 and TRBJ2-5; D unclear. Trimming took 7 bases from V and 4 from J, leaving 10 bases between them. The germline CDR1 and CDR2 sequences are SQVTM and ANQGSEA. The CDR3 has 11 residues. This CDR3 is CSAEFGETQYF. The CDR3 region has the DNA TGCAGCGCCGAGTTTGGAGAGACCCAGTACTTC.

There are many counts of this clonotype. The chain joins TRBV28 to TRBJ2-7, with D possibly TRBD1 on 5 matching bases. There are 13 residues in the CDR3. The ends were cut back, 3 bases at V and 3 bases at J, with 9 bases in the middle. The germline V gene has CDR1 MDHEN and CDR2 SYDVKM. CDR3 nucleotides: TGTGCCAGCAGTTTTAAGGGGCTCTACGAGCAGTACTTC. This translates into CASSFKGLYEQYF.

This clonotype has at least ten counts. This chain connects TRBV27 to TRBJ2-3; D is undetermined. The CDR3 runs to 13 residues. The V gene's germline CDR1 is MNHEY and CDR2 SMNVEV (reference sequence). V lost 1 base and J 4 bases, leaving 6 bases between the germline ends. The DNA for the CDR3 is TGTGCCAGCAGTTTATTCGGTCCAGATACGCAGTATTTT. Amino acids: CASSLFGPDTQYF.

This clonotype has ten or more counts. This chain joins TRBV9 and TRBJ2-1, with D perhaps being TRBD1 or TRBD2 (6 bases each). The CDR3 spans 15 residues. Germline values: CDR1 SGDLS, CDR2 YYNGEE. Trimming shortened V by 2 bases and J by 6 bases, and 15 bases separated the two germline ends. Written as DNA, the CDR3 is TGTGCCAGCAGCGTCGGGGGCAGCCTTGGCAATGAGCAGTTCTTC. Protein sequence: CASSVGGSLGNEQFF.